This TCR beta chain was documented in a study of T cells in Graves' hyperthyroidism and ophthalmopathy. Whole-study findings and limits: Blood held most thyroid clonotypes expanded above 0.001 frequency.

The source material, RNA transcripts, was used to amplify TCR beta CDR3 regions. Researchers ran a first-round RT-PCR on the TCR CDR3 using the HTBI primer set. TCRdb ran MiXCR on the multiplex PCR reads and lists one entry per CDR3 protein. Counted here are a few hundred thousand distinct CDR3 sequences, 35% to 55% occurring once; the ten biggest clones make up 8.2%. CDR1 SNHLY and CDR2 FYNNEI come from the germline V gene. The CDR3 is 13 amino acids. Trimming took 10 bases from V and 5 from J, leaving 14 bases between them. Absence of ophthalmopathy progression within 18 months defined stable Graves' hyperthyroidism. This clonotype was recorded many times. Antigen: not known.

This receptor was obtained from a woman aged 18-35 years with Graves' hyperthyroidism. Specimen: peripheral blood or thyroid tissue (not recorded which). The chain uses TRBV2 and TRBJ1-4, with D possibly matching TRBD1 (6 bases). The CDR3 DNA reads TGTGCCATCCCGGGGGCAGGGAATGAAAAACTGTTTTTT. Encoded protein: CAIPGAGNEKLFF.